A single sample is the source of the 8 T cell receptor beta chains below, sequenced in a study of cytomegalovirus exposure and HLA in healthy donors. Generated by immunoSEQ multiplex PCR, the TCRdb table keeps only in-frame clones and is missing some. The sample has roughly 300,000 clones; about 85% are singletons. The sequenced sample was PBMCs. These TCRs come from a woman aged 25 to 39 in good health and CMV-seropositive.

The chain is built from TRBV9 and TRBJ2-1; D is possibly TRBD2 (6 bases). The CDR3 contains 15 residues. Germline V gives CDR1 SGDLS, CDR2 YYNGEE. V lost 2 bases and J lost 3, with 12 bases in between. In nucleotides, the CDR3 is TGTGCCAGCAGCGTTTTTGGGGGAGGCTACAATGAGCAGTTCTTC. It translates to CASSVFGGGYNEQFF.

The V call is TRBV29-1, the J call TRBJ2-7, with 8 bases identical to TRBD1. CDR1 and CDR2 (germline): SQVTM, ANQGSEA. V shed 3 bases and J 5 bases; nucleotides not matched to a gene: 9. This CDR3 has 14 residues. The CDR3 bases are TGCAGCGTTGACTGGGCAGGGGGCAGCGACGAGCAGTACTTC. This translates into CSVDWAGGSDEQYF.

This clone was observed at least ten times. The chain uses TRBV10-3 and TRBJ2-3, with D possibly matching TRBD2 (6 bases). The CDR3 loop spans 13 amino acids. Trimming removed 7 bases from V and 5 bases from J, with 13 bases in between. Germline V gene sequence: CDR1 ENHRY, CDR2 SYGVKD. The CDR3, as DNA: TGTGCCATCACCGGGAGTCAGAGAGATACGCAGTATTTT. Translated: CAITGSQRDTQYF.

This clone came up once. Other DNA variants within this sample encode the same CDR3. The chain is built from TRBV5-6 and TRBJ2-5; the D is unclear. Germline assignment: CDR1 SGHDT and CDR2 YYEEEE. With 3 bases removed from V and 1 base from J, the gap between germline ends came to 1 base. CDR3 size: 11 residues. This CDR3 is CASSSQETQYF. DNA of the CDR3: TGTGCCAGCAGCTCCCAAGAGACCCAGTACTTC.

This rearrangement joins TRBV7-2 to TRBJ2-7; no clear D gene. The germline gives CDR1 SGHTA, CDR2 FQGNSA. The CDR3 spans 15 residues. V dropped 5 bases and J dropped 0 bases, with 14 bases sitting between them. This CDR3 is CASSHGRLSSYEQYF. DNA of the CDR3: TGTGCCAGCAGCCACGGGCGGCTGAGCTCCTACGAGCAGTACTTC. Drawing the rest from reference TRBV7-2 and TRBJ2-7, the complete variable domain is GAGVSQSPSNKVTEKGKDVELRCDPISGHTALYWYRQSLGQGLEFLIYFQGNSAPDKSGLPSDRFSAERTGGSVSTLTIQRTQQEDSAVYLCASSHGRLSSYEQYFGPGTRLTVT.

The rearrangement uses TRBV29-1 and TRBJ2-7, with 9 bases that match TRBD2. CDR3 size: 13 residues. Germline V gives CDR1 SQVTM, CDR2 ANQGSEA. Trimming at V came to 4 bases and at J to 3 bases, leaving 4 bases not matched to a gene. DNA for the CDR3: TGCAGCGTTGTACTAGCGGGCCGCTACGAGCAGTACTTC. Its translation: CSVVLAGRYEQYF.

The V call is TRBV30, the J call TRBJ2-1; D possibly corresponds to TRBD2 (6 bases). V was clipped by 2 bases and J by 6 bases, with 14 bases between them. Germline V gives CDR1 GTSNPN, CDR2 SVGIG (reference sequence). This CDR3 is built from 14 residues. The CDR3 nucleotides read TGTGCCTGGAGTCGCGGGGCAGCCCTCAATGAGCAGTTCTTC. Protein: CAWSRGAALNEQFF.

The genes are TRBV7-9 and TRBJ1-3; 9 bases match TRBD1. The CDR3 has 15 residues. Looked up from germline, CDR1 is SEHNR and CDR2 is FQNEAQ (reference sequence). V lost 5 bases and J lost 2; bases outside the gene matches: 4. The CDR3, as DNA: TGTGCCAGCAGCGTCCGGACAGGGGCTGGAAACACCATATATTTT. It codes for CASSVRTGAGNTIYF.